This entry lists 21 T cell receptor beta chains sequenced from one sample in a study of cytomegalovirus exposure and HLA in healthy donors (TCRdb year 2017). The library was prepared using the immunoSEQ multiplex PCR assay. The multiplex PCR relied on a mix of 60 forward primers for TCR Vbeta segments and 13 reverse primers for TCR Jbeta segments. TCRdb carries this immuneACCESS record with in-frame sequences only. Its versions omit some clonotypes, under half of them owing to an unresolved V gene in the studies checked, with the rest unexplained. The sample has 130,000 to 150,000 clones on record, 73% of them singletons. Jointly, the top ten make up around 1.6% of the sample. The material sequenced was PBMCs. Receptor source: a young woman in good health and CMV-seronegative.

The V gene is TRBV6-5, the J gene TRBJ1-6; D remains unclear. CDR1 is MNHEY, CDR2 SVGAGI, per germline. V shed 2 bases and J shed 10 bases, with 12 bases lying between them. The CDR3 length is 14 residues. CDR3 region: CASSYRQRWSPLHF. Here the CDR3 DNA reads TGTGCCAGCAGTTACAGGCAGAGGTGGTCACCCCTCCACTTT.

This chain connects TRBV6-5 to TRBJ1-2, with 7 bases aligning to TRBD1. Per germline, CDR1 MNHEY and CDR2 SVGAGI. V lost 6 bases to trimming and J lost 6 bases; unmatched junction nucleotides: 7. This CDR3 has 13 residues. The CDR3 loop reads CASSLTGLDGYTF. CDR3 bases: TGTGCCAGCAGCCTGACAGGGTTGGATGGCTACACCTTC.

The V call is TRBV4-2, the J call TRBJ1-5; perhaps TRBD1 as D (5 bases). Trimming took off 0 bases at V and 6 bases at J, with 9 bases between the two ends. Germline V gene sequence: CDR1 LGHNA, CDR2 YNFKEQ. The CDR3 runs 14 residues. As DNA, the CDR3 is TGTGCCAGCAGCCAAGATCACGGGGGTCAGCCCCAGCATTTT. Its translation is CASSQDHGGQPQHF.

This clone was detected once. The chain joins TRBV7-8 to TRBJ1-1; perhaps TRBD1 as D (5 bases). This CDR3 spans 13 amino acids. Trimming cost V 5 bases and J 3 bases, with 10 bases left between them. Germline values: CDR1 SGHVS, CDR2 FQNEAQ. The CDR3 reads CASSTREDTEAFF. CDR3 bases: TGTGCCAGCAGCACCAGGGAGGACACTGAAGCTTTCTTT. The whole variable domain, remainder taken from reference TRBV7-8 and TRBJ1-1, is GAGVSQSPRYKVAKRGQDVALRCDPISGHVSLFWYQQALGQGPEFLTYFQNEAQLDKSGLPSDRFFAERPEGSVSTLKIQRTQQEDSAVYLCASSTREDTEAFFGQGTRLTVV.

This clone was detected a few times. The V gene is TRBV5-4, the J gene TRBJ1-4, with D maybe TRBD1 (5 bases). Trimming stripped 4 bases from V and 2 bases from J, with 12 bases between. Germline V lookup: CDR1 SGHNT, CDR2 YYREEE (reference sequence). The CDR3 consists of 15 residues. Written as DNA, the CDR3 is TGTGCCAGCAGCCCCCGCGGGGGGACTAATGAAAAACTGTTTTTT. Its protein is CASSPRGGTNEKLFF.

The rearrangement uses TRBV7-9 and TRBJ2-5, with unresolved D. Trimming took off 5 bases at V and 2 bases at J, with 6 bases between the two ends. Germline values: CDR1 SEHNR, CDR2 FQNEAQ (reference sequence). CDR3 size: 12 residues. The CDR3 region is CASSTIQETQYF. CDR3 DNA: TGTGCCAGCAGCACAATACAAGAGACCCAGTACTTC.

This clone has just one count. The chain recombines TRBV30 with TRBJ1-4; weak D call: TRBD1 (6 bases). The V end lost 4 bases, the J end lost 0 bases, and 9 bases lay between the germline ends. Germline-derived CDR1 and CDR2 are GTSNPN and SVGIG (reference sequence). There are 14 residues in the CDR3. The CDR3 coding sequence is TGTGCCTGGACTAGACAGGCAACTAATGAAAAACTGTTTTTT. It codes for CAWTRQATNEKLFF.

V usage is TRBV28 and J usage is TRBJ1-1; the D is unclear. V lost 6 bases and J 1 base, leaving 6 bases between the germline ends. Germline loops: CDR1 MDHEN, CDR2 SYDVKM. This CDR3 has 12 amino acids. CDR3 region: CASSQANTEAFF. CDR3 coding DNA: TGTGCCAGCAGCCAGGCGAACACTGAAGCTTTCTTT.

The V call is TRBV28, the J call TRBJ2-4, with TRBD2 matching over 10 bases. The CDR3 sequence is 18 residues long. V shed 3 bases, J shed 0 bases, and the junction held 8 bases outside the gene matches. Germline CDR1 reads MDHEN; CDR2 reads SYDVKM. CDR3 protein: CASSFGVAGGLAKNIQYF. The CDR3 region has the DNA TGTGCCAGCAGTTTTGGAGTAGCGGGGGGACTAGCCAAAAACATTCAGTACTTC.

The rearrangement uses TRBV27 and TRBJ2-7; 9 bases line up with TRBD1. Per the germline V gene, CDR1 is MNHEY and CDR2 is SMNVEV (reference sequence). The J segment lost 6 bases and the V segment lost 4 bases, leaving 7 bases of the junction unmatched. CDR3 length: 14 amino acids. CDR3 residues: CASSSGTGFPEQYF. CDR3 sequence (DNA): TGTGCCAGCAGTTCAGGGACAGGGTTCCCCGAGCAGTACTTC.

In DNA form, the CDR3 reads TGCGCCAGCAGCCAAGATGGGCAGTATGGCTACACCTTC. Encoded protein: CASSQDGQYGYTF. The genes are TRBV4-1 and TRBJ1-2; D is unresolved. The germline V gene has CDR1 MGHRA and CDR2 YSYEKL. Trimming pared 0 bases from V and 5 bases from J, leaving 7 bases between. The CDR3 is 13 amino acids.

V and J are TRBV7-2 and TRBJ2-5; TRBD2 matches 10 bases. The J segment lost 10 bases and the V segment lost 4 bases, leaving 12 bases of the junction unmatched. The CDR3 is 15 amino acids. Germline loops: CDR1 SGHTA, CDR2 FQGNSA. CDR3 bases: TGTGCCAGCAGCTCCGAGAGCGGGAGGGCTACGGACCAGTACTTC. It is translated as CASSSESGRATDQYF.

This clone has a handful of counts. The V gene is TRBV5-1, the J gene TRBJ1-4; no definite D call. The V and J ends lost 0 bases and 0 bases respectively, with 15 bases between them. The CDR3 is made up of 18 amino acids. Germline V lookup: CDR1 SGHRS, CDR2 YFSETQ. The CDR3 loop reads CASSLGAASLSTNEKLFF. For the CDR3, the DNA is TGCGCCAGCAGCTTGGGGGCCGCTTCCCTGTCAACTAATGAAAAACTGTTTTTT.

This chain's CDR3 is CASSLDRGLSSGNTIYF. In DNA, the CDR3 is TGTGCCAGCAGCTTGGATCGGGGGTTAAGCTCTGGAAACACCATATATTTT. The chain joins TRBV5-5 to TRBJ1-3; tentative D call: TRBD1 (5 bases). The CDR3 sequence is 17 residues long. The germline V gene encodes CDR1 SGHKS and CDR2 YYEKEE (reference sequence). Trimming left V 0 bases short and J 0 bases short, with 13 bases between.

The chain couples TRBV7-2 to TRBJ2-3, with 9 bases fitting TRBD2. The J segment lost 2 bases and the V segment lost 1 base, leaving 7 bases of the junction unmatched. CDR1 and CDR2 (germline): SGHTA, FQGNSA. The CDR3 extends over 17 amino acids. As DNA, the CDR3 is TGTGCCAGCAGCTTAGACAGGAGCGGGGGGATCACAGATACGCAGTATTTT. Translating gives CASSLDRSGGITDTQYF.

This chain joins TRBV5-1 and TRBJ2-7, with TRBD2 matching 10 bases. The CDR3 contains 15 residues. From germline, CDR1 is SGHRS and CDR2 YFSETQ. With 2 bases clipped from V and 1 base from J, the junction kept 3 bases outside the gene matches. The DNA for the CDR3 is TGCGCCAGCAGCTTCCCTAGCGGGGGATCCTACGAGCAGTACTTC. Translating it yields CASSFPSGGSYEQYF.

The CDR3 sequence: CASSLGQVDEQFF. The CDR3 DNA is TGTGCCAGCAGCTTGGGACAGGTGGATGAGCAGTTCTTC. V usage is TRBV7-3 and J usage is TRBJ2-1; 8 bases fit TRBD1. Germline assignment: CDR1 SGHTA and CDR2 FQGTGA. This CDR3 has 13 residues. The V gene end was trimmed by 3 bases and the J gene end by 8 bases; junction bases not matched to a gene: 3.

CDR3 amino acids: CASSQVQGAAETQYF. DNA of the CDR3: TGCGCCAGCAGCCAAGTTCAGGGGGCGGCGGAGACCCAGTACTTC. The chain uses TRBV4-3 and TRBJ2-5; 8 bases map to TRBD1. The CDR3 loop spans 15 amino acids. Unmatched junction bases numbered 6, after V lost 1 base and J lost 5 bases. Germline assignment: CDR1 LGHNA and CDR2 YSLEER.

This chain joins TRBV4-1 and TRBJ2-2, with a tentative D call TRBD2 (5 bases). The CDR3 extends over 16 amino acids. Per the germline V gene, CDR1 is MGHRA and CDR2 is YSYEKL. V lost 4 bases and J lost 2, with 14 bases in between. The chain's CDR3 is CASSPVGDYNTGELFF. CDR3 nucleotides: TGCGCCAGCAGCCCGGTAGGAGACTATAACACCGGGGAGCTGTTTTTT.

This clone showed up just once. V and J are TRBV2 and TRBJ2-1; tentatively, D is TRBD2 (5 bases). The CDR3 is 12 residues long. The ends were cut back, 4 bases at V and 14 bases at J, with 15 bases in the middle. Germline CDR1 SNHLY, CDR2 FYNNEI. The CDR3 DNA sequence: TGTGCCAGCAGTGCCGCTAGCAACATTGAGTTCTTC. Residues: CASSAASNIEFF.

The chain has TRBV5-6 and TRBJ2-7, with TRBD1 as a possible D gene (6 bases). CDR3 length: 13 amino acids. Trimming took off 1 base at V and 3 bases at J, with 8 bases between the two ends. Per the germline V gene, CDR1 is SGHDT and CDR2 is YYEEEE. In DNA form, the CDR3 reads TGTGCCAGCAGCTTGAAGGGGGACTACGAGCAGTACGTC. It specifies CASSLKGDYEQYV.